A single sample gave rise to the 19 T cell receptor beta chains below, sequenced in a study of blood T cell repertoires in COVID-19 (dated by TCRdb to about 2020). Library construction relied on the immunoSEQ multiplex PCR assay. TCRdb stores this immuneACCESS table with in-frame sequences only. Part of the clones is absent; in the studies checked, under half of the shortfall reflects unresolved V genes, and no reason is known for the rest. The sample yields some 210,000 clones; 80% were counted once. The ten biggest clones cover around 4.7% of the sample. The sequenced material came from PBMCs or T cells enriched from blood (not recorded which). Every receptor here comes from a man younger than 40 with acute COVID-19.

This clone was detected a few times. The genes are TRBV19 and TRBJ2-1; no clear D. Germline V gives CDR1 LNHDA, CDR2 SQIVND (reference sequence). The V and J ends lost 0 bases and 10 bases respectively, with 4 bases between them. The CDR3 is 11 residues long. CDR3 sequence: CASSIEAEQFF. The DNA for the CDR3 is TGTGCCAGTAGTATAGAAGCCGAGCAGTTCTTC.

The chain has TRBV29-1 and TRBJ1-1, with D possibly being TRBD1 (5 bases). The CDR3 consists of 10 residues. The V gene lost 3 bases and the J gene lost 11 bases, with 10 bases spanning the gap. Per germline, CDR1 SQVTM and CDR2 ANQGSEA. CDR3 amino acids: CSVDRVPAFF. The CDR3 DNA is TGCAGCGTTGACAGGGTACCCGCTTTCTTT.

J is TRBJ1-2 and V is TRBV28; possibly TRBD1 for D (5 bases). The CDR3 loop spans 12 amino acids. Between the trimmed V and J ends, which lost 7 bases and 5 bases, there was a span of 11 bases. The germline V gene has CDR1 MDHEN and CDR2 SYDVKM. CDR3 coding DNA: TGTGCCAGCAACCCGGGGGGGTATGGCTACACCTTC. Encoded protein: CASNPGGYGYTF.

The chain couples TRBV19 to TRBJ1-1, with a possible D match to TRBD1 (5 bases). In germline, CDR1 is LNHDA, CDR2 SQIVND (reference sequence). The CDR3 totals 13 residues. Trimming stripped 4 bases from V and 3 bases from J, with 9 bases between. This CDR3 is CASSTQAHTEAFF. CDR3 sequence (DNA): TGTGCCAGTAGTACACAGGCCCACACTGAAGCTTTCTTT.

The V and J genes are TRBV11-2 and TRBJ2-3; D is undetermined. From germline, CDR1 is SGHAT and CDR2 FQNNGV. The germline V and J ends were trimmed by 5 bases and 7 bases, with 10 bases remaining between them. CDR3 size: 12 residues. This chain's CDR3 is CASSPQINTQYF. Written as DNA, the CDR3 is TGTGCCAGCAGCCCCCAGATAAATACGCAGTATTTT.

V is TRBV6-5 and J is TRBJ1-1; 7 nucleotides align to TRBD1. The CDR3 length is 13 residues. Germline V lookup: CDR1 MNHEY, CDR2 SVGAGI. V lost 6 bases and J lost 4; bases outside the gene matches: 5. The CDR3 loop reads CASRPTGATEAFF. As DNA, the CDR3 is TGTGCCAGCAGACCAACAGGGGCCACTGAAGCTTTCTTT.

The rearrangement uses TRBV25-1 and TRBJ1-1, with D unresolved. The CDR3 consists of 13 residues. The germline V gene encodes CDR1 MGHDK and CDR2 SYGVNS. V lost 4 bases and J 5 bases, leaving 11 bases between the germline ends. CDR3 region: CASSVRTGTEAFF. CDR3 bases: TGTGCCAGCAGTGTCCGGACTGGGACTGAAGCTTTCTTT.

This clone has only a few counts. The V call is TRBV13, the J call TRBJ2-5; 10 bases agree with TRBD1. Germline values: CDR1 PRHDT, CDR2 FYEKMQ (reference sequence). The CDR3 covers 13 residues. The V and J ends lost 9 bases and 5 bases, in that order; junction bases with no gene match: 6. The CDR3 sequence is CARGDRGEETQYF. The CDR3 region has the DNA TGTGCCAGAGGGGACAGGGGAGAGGAGACCCAGTACTTC.

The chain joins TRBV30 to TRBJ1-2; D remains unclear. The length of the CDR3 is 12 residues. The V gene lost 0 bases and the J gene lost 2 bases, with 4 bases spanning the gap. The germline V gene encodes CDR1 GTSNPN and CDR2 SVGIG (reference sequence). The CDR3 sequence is CAWSVKNYGYTF. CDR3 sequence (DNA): TGTGCCTGGAGTGTCAAAAACTATGGCTACACCTTC.

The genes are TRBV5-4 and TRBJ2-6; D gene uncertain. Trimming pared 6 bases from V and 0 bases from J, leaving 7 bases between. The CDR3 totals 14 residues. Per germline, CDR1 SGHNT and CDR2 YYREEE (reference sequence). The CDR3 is CASNSFSGANVLTF. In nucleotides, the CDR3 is TGTGCCAGCAACAGTTTCTCTGGGGCCAACGTCCTGACTTTC.

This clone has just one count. CDR3 sequence (DNA): TGCGCCAGCAGGGACAGGGAGAATTCACCCCTCCACTTT. Translating gives CASRDRENSPLHF. This rearrangement joins TRBV10-2 to TRBJ1-6, with 8 bases fitting TRBD1. J was trimmed by 7 bases and V by 6 bases; bases with no gene match: 2. The germline gives CDR1 WSHSY, CDR2 SAAADI. The length of the CDR3 is 13 residues.

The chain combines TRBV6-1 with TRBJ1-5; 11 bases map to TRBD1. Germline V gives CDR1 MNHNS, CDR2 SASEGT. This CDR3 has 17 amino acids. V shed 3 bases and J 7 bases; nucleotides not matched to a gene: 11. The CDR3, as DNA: TGTGCCAGCAGTGACCAGATTGGACAGGGGGCAGGACAGCCCCAGCATTTT. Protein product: CASSDQIGQGAGQPQHF.

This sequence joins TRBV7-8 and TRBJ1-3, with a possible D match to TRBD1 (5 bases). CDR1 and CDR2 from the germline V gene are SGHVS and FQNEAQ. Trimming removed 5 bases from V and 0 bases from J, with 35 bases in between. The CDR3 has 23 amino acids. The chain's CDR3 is CASSHPCPPELLRDGGSGNTIYF. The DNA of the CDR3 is TGTGCCAGCAGCCATCCATGCCCGCCCGAATTACTCCGGGACGGGGGCTCTGGAAACACCATATATTTT.

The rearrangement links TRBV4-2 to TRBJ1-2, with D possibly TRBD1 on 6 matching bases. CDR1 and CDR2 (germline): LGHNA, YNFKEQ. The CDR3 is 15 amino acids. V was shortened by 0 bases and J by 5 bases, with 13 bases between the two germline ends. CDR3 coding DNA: TGTGCCAGCAGCCAAGATGCCAGGGGAGATTATGGCTACACCTTC. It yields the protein CASSQDARGDYGYTF.

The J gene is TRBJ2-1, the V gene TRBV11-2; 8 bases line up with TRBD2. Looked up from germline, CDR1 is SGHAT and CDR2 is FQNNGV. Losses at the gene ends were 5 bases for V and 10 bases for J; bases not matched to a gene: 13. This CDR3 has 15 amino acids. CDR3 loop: CASSPVGRGVGEQFF. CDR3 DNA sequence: TGTGCCAGCAGCCCTGTAGGGCGGGGGGTAGGGGAGCAGTTCTTC.

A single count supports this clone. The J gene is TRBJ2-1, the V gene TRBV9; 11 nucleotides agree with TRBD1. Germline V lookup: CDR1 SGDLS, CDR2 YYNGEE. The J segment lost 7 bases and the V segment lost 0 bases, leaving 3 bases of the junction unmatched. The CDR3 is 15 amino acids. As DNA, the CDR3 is TGTGCCAGCAGCGTAGTGGGGACAGGGGGAAATGAGCAGTTCTTC. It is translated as CASSVVGTGGNEQFF.

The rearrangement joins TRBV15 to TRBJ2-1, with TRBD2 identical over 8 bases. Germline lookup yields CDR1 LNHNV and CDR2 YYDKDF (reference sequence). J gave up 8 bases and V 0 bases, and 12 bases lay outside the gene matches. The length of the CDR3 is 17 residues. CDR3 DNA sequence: TGTGCCACCAGCAGAGATCCGAGCGGGGGCCTTTTGGATGAGCAGTTCTTC. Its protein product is CATSRDPSGGLLDEQFF.

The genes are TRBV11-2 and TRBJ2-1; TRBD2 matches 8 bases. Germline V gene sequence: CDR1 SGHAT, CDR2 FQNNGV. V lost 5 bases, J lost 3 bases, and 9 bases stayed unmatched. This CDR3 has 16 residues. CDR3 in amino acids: CASSQKLAEVYNEQFF. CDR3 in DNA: TGTGCCAGCAGCCAGAAACTAGCGGAGGTCTACAATGAGCAGTTCTTC.

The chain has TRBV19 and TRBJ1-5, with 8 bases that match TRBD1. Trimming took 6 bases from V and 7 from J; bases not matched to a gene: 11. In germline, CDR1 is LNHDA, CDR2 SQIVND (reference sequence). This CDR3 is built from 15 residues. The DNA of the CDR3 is TGTGCCAGTAGATTCGACAGGGGAGGTTGGCAGCCCCAGCATTTT. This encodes CASRFDRGGWQPQHF.